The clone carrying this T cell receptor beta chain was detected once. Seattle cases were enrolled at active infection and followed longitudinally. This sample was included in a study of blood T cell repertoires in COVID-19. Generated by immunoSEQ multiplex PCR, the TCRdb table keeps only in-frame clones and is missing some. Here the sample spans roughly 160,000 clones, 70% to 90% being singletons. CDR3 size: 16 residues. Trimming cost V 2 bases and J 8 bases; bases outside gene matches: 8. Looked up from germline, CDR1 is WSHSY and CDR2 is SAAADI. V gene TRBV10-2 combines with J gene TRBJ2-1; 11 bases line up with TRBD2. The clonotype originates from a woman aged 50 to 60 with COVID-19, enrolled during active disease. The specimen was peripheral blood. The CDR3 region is CASSERGLAGWDEQFF. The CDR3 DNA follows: TGCGCCAGCAGTGAGCGCGGACTAGCGGGCTGGGATGAGCAGTTCTTC.